The clone carrying this TCR beta chain showed up just a few times. PCR primers comprised 60 Vbeta and 13 Jbeta primers. Sequencing used immunoSEQ multiplex PCR; TCRdb keeps in-frame clones, though not all of them. The sample contains some 130,000 clones, over 60% of which appear only once. The CDR3 runs 11 residues. Trimming removed 7 bases at V and 0 bases at J, with 6 bases between. CDR1 is SQVTM and CDR2 is ANQGSEA in the germline V gene. This specimen comes from a study of cytomegalovirus exposure and HLA in healthy donors. The chain combines TRBV29-1 with TRBJ1-1; D is perhaps TRBD1 (5 bases). The sample comprised PBMCs. This receptor was obtained from a female donor in good health and CMV-seropositive. The CDR3 sequence is CSGRVNTEAFF. CDR3 DNA sequence: TGCAGCGGCAGGGTGAACACTGAAGCTTTCTTT. The full variable domain, in which reference TRBV29-1 and TRBJ1-1 provide the parts outside the CDR3, is SAVISQKPSRDICQRGTSLTIQCQVDSQVTMMFWYRQQPGQSLTLIATANQGSEATYESGFVIDKFPISRPNLTFSTLTVSNMSPEDSSIYLCSGRVNTEAFFGQGTRLTVV.